These 24 T cell receptor beta chains were all obtained from the same sample, sequenced in a study of brain T cells in children with intractable seizures (TCRdb year 2021). The sample's time point label is to be understood as: resected brain tissue, or blood drawn just prior to surgery. The receptor library was made with the immunoSEQ multiplex PCR assay. This immuneACCESS table, as held by TCRdb, lists in-frame sequences with V and J called but not all clones. Of the missing ones, under half trace to an unresolved V gene in checked studies; the others have no known cause. In this sample the table shows around 80,000 clones, about 90% of which occur a single time. The leading ten clones occupy 24% of the sample. The material was peripheral blood, obtained at surgery. The receptors stem from a girl aged 2 to 9 with Rasmussen encephalitis and intractable seizures.

The rearrangement links TRBV4-2 to TRBJ1-2; D is undetermined. Trimming left V 1 base short and J 0 bases short, with 9 bases between. Looked up from germline, CDR1 is LGHNA and CDR2 is YNFKEQ. CDR3 length equals 15 residues. CDR3 nucleotides: TGTGCCAGCAGCCAAGGCGGTCAAGCTAACTATGGCTACACCTTC. Protein product: CASSQGGQANYGYTF.

This chain joins TRBV13 and TRBJ1-3; D is perhaps TRBD1 (5 bases). Looked up from germline, CDR1 is PRHDT and CDR2 is FYEKMQ (reference sequence). CDR3 size: 17 residues. V lost 5 bases and J lost 4, with 21 bases in between. CDR3 in amino acids: CASSTLFSGAGGNTIYF. In DNA form, the CDR3 reads TGTGCCAGCAGCACCCTTTTTTCCGGGGCAGGCGGAAACACCATATATTTT.

The chain employs TRBV7-6 and TRBJ1-1; TRBD1 matches at 10 bases. Germline loops: CDR1 SGHVS, CDR2 FNYEAQ. The CDR3 totals 14 residues. The V gene end was trimmed by 4 bases and the J gene end by 6 bases; junction bases not matched to a gene: 5. CDR3 residues: CASSSGQGIAEAFF. The CDR3 DNA reads TGTGCCAGCAGCTCGGGACAGGGGATCGCTGAAGCTTTCTTT.

The chain carries TRBV6-5 and TRBJ2-7, with D possibly TRBD1 on 5 matching bases. The CDR3 totals 14 residues. The germline V and J ends were trimmed by 6 bases and 1 base, with 13 bases remaining between them. CDR1 and CDR2 from the germline V gene are MNHEY and SVGAGI. The CDR3 coding sequence is TGTGCCAGCAGCCGCTTACAGGCATCCTACGAGCAGTACTTC. Translated: CASSRLQASYEQYF.

The chain recombines TRBV7-9 with TRBJ1-1; 12 nucleotides align to TRBD1. The trim removed 0 bases at V and 3 bases at J, leaving 5 bases unmatched. The CDR3 covers 17 residues. Germline V gene lookup returns CDR1 SEHNR and CDR2 FQNEAQ (reference sequence). The CDR3 coding sequence is TGTGCCAGCAGCTTAGCCTTGGGACAGGGGGCCCACACTGAAGCTTTCTTT. This gives the protein CASSLALGQGAHTEAFF. Complete variable domain (other parts from reference TRBV7-9 and TRBJ1-1): DTGVSQNPRHKITKRGQNVTFRCDPISEHNRLYWYRQTLGQGPEFLTYFQNEAQLEKSRLLSDRFSAERPKGSFSTLEIQRTEQGDSAMYLCASSLALGQGAHTEAFFGQGTRLTVV.

The chain joins TRBV20-1 to TRBJ1-5, with D hard to call. The length of the CDR3 is 10 residues. CDR1 and CDR2 from the germline V gene are DFQATT and SNEGSKA (reference sequence). The V and J ends lost 3 bases and 6 bases respectively, with 3 bases between them. In DNA form, the CDR3 reads TGCAGTGCTAGTCTTCAGCCCCAGCATTTT. Amino acid sequence: CSASLQPQHF.

V gene TRBV7-2 combines with J gene TRBJ2-5; D is uncertain. Germline assignment: CDR1 SGHTA and CDR2 FQGNSA. Trimming stripped 1 base from V and 7 bases from J, with 13 bases between. CDR3 size: 14 residues. CDR3 in DNA: TGTGCCAGCAGCTTAGACGGCTCCCCAGGGACCCAGTACTTC. It translates to CASSLDGSPGTQYF.

The rearrangement links TRBV18 to TRBJ2-1, with D uncertain. The CDR3 extends over 14 amino acids. CDR1 and CDR2 (germline): KGHSH, LQKENI. V was trimmed by 0 bases and J by 7 bases, leaving 10 bases between them. Here the CDR3 DNA reads TGTGCCAGCTCACCACCGATCCCGGTTAATGAGCAGTTCTTC. It yields the protein CASSPPIPVNEQFF.

V usage is TRBV5-1 and J usage is TRBJ2-7; TRBD1 aligns across 8 bases. Losses at the gene ends were 2 bases for V and 7 bases for J; bases not matched to a gene: 5. There are 13 residues in the CDR3. Germline V lookup: CDR1 SGHRS, CDR2 YFSETQ. CDR3 nucleotides: TGCGCCAGCAGCTTTACAGGGACAGGTGAGCAGTACTTC. This translates into CASSFTGTGEQYF.

This clone has only one observation. The chain joins TRBV7-9 to TRBJ2-6; D unresolved. The CDR3 extends over 15 amino acids. The germline V and J ends were trimmed by 2 bases and 1 base, with 6 bases remaining between them. Germline V CDR1 and CDR2: SEHNR, FQNEAQ (reference sequence). CDR3 residues: CASSLHPSGANVLTF. CDR3 bases: TGTGCCAGCAGCTTACACCCTTCTGGGGCCAACGTCCTGACTTTC.

The chain recombines TRBV13 with TRBJ2-3; D is uncertain. The CDR3 loop spans 12 amino acids. Trimming cost V 4 bases and J 6 bases, with 8 bases left between them. CDR1 and CDR2 from the germline V gene are PRHDT and FYEKMQ (reference sequence). This CDR3 reads CASSSNPDTQYF. The CDR3, as DNA: TGTGCCAGCAGCTCCAATCCCGATACGCAGTATTTT.

The V call is TRBV7-9, the J call TRBJ1-1; D ambiguous. The ends were cut back, 3 bases at V and 3 bases at J, with 8 bases in the middle. The CDR3 consists of 13 residues. Germline CDR1 and CDR2: SEHNR and FQNEAQ (reference sequence). The CDR3 spells CASSFGRDTEAFF. As DNA, the CDR3 is TGTGCCAGCAGCTTTGGTAGGGACACTGAAGCTTTCTTT.

This clone was seen just once. The chain links TRBV12-5 to TRBJ1-4; unclear D gene. The CDR3 has 14 amino acids. The germline CDR1 and CDR2 sequences are LGHNT and FRNRAP. The V and J ends lost 7 bases and 5 bases respectively, with 14 bases between them. Here the CDR3 DNA reads TGTGCTAGTGCCCGAAGGACGCAGAATGAAAAACTGTTTTTT. It codes for CASARRTQNEKLFF.

This chain uses TRBV3-1 (or the pseudogene TRBV3-2) with TRBJ2-1, with a tentative D call TRBD2 (5 bases). The germline V gene encodes CDR1 LGHDT and CDR2 YNNKEL (reference sequence). CDR3 length equals 15 residues. The ends were cut back, 3 bases at V and 5 bases at J, with 14 bases in the middle. The CDR3 sequence: CASSHLRGVNNEQFF. The CDR3 DNA reads as TGTGCCAGCAGCCACTTACGGGGAGTGAACAATGAGCAGTTCTTC.

The chain is built from TRBV5-5 and TRBJ1-6, with TRBD1 matching over 9 bases. Germline V gene lookup returns CDR1 SGHKS and CDR2 YYEKEE (reference sequence). Trimming took 0 bases from V and 9 from J; bases not matched to a gene: 4. The length of the CDR3 is 15 residues. DNA of the CDR3: TGTGCCAGCAGCTTGGAGGGACAGGGTGCTTCACCCCTCCACTTT. The encoded protein is CASSLEGQGASPLHF.

This clone was detected only once. The V gene is TRBV5-1, the J gene TRBJ1-4; 8 positions agree with TRBD1. Looked up from germline, CDR1 is SGHRS and CDR2 is YFSETQ. This CDR3 contains 14 residues. The J segment lost 5 bases and the V segment lost 0 bases, leaving 0 bases of the junction unmatched. The chain's CDR3 is CASSLGTGNEKLFF. The CDR3 region has the DNA TGCGCCAGCAGCTTGGGGACAGGGAATGAAAAACTGTTTTTT.

The chain joins TRBV12-3 or TRBV12-4 to TRBJ1-2; D unresolved. V was clipped by 3 bases and J by 3 bases, with 8 bases between them. The CDR3 covers 13 residues. The CDR3 coding sequence is TGTGCCAGCAGTTTTGTCGCGGACTATGGCTACACCTTC. This codes for CASSFVADYGYTF.

The chain couples TRBV5-1 to TRBJ2-1; 11 bases fit TRBD2. Trimming cost V 4 bases and J 7 bases; bases outside gene matches: 10. The germline CDR1 and CDR2 sequences are SGHRS and YFSETQ. This CDR3 is 16 amino acids long. CDR3 bases: TGCGCCAGCAGCACGGCGGTTATAGCGGGAGGGAATGAGCAGTTCTTC. Translation gives CASSTAVIAGGNEQFF.

In its sample, this clone is medium-sized (0.01 to 0.1%). The V gene is TRBV30, the J gene TRBJ1-3; D gene unclear. CDR1 and CDR2 (germline): GTSNPN, SVGIG (reference sequence). Trimming stripped 4 bases from V and 2 bases from J, with 9 bases between. CDR3 length: 13 residues. The chain's CDR3 is CAWTPGAGNTIYF. Here the CDR3 DNA reads TGTGCCTGGACCCCCGGCGCTGGAAACACCATATATTTT.

For the CDR3, the DNA is TGTGCCAGCGGCCGTCCTAGCGGGGTCAGGAATGAGCAGTTCTTC. Its translation: CASGRPSGVRNEQFF. The chain is built from TRBV6-5 and TRBJ2-1; 9 bases line up with TRBD2. J gave up 7 bases and V 8 bases, and 12 bases lay outside the gene matches. Germline V gives CDR1 MNHEY, CDR2 SVGAGI. The CDR3 spans 15 residues.

The V gene is TRBV12-3 or TRBV12-4, the J gene TRBJ1-6, with D unresolved. V lost 4 bases and J lost 12, with 10 bases in between. The CDR3 loop spans 12 amino acids. In DNA form, the CDR3 reads TGTGCCAGCAGTTCTTTCCTACTACCCCTCCACTTT. It encodes CASSSFLLPLHF.

The V call is TRBV5-1, the J call TRBJ2-7; 9 nucleotides line up with TRBD1. V gave up 3 bases and J gave up 3 bases; unmatched junction bases: 7. Germline-derived CDR1 and CDR2 are SGHRS and YFSETQ. CDR3 length: 15 residues. The CDR3 reads CASSSYGTGNYEQYF. CDR3 nucleotides: TGCGCCAGCAGCTCGTACGGGACAGGGAACTACGAGCAGTACTTC.

The chain couples TRBV2 to TRBJ2-1, with D uncertain. Trimming left V 2 bases short and J 3 bases short, with 11 bases between. The CDR3 contains 15 residues. The germline CDR1 and CDR2 sequences are SNHLY and FYNNEI. The CDR3 DNA reads TGTGCCAGCAGTGAATTGGCAGGATACTACAATGAGCAGTTCTTC. Translating it yields CASSELAGYYNEQFF.

This clone was seen a single time. The genes are TRBV6-6 and TRBJ2-3, with no clear D. This CDR3 region has 17 residues. Trimming took 5 bases from V and 0 from J, leaving 18 bases between them. Germline lookup yields CDR1 MNHNY and CDR2 SVGAGI (reference sequence). CDR3 residues: CASSHRVHSHSTDTQYF. In DNA, the CDR3 is TGTGCCAGCAGTCACCGAGTACATTCCCATAGCACAGATACGCAGTATTTT.